The T cell receptor beta chain described here comes from a study of T cell responses to AZD1222 COVID-19 vaccine. TCRdb's copy holds only in-frame clones and misses some; the assay was immunoSEQ multiplex PCR. The table lists about 160,000 clones, roughly 90% of them singletons. This clone was seen a handful of times. With 6 bases clipped from V and 2 bases from J, the junction kept 5 bases outside the gene matches. The CDR3 loop spans 13 amino acids. Germline lookup yields CDR1 SGHNT and CDR2 YYREEE (reference sequence). The input for sequencing was peripheral blood, taken on day 0 of AZD1222 vaccination. V is TRBV5-4 and J is TRBJ2-7; 7 bases are a match to TRBD2. This receptor was identified in an adult in good health. The CDR3 sequence is CASKAGTTYEQYF. DNA for the CDR3: TGTGCCAGCAAGGCAGGGACTACCTACGAGCAGTACTTC.